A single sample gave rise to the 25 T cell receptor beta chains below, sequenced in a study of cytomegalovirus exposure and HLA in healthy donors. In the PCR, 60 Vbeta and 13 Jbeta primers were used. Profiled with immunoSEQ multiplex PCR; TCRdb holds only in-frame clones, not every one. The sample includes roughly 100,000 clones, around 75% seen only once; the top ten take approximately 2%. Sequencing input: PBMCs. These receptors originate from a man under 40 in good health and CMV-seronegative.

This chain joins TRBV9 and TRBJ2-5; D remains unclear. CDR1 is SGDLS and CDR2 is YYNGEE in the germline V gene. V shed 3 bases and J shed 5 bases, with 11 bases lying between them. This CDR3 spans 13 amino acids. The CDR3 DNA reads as TGTGCCAGCAGCGGAAATCGAGGCGAGACCCAGTACTTC. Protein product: CASSGNRGETQYF.

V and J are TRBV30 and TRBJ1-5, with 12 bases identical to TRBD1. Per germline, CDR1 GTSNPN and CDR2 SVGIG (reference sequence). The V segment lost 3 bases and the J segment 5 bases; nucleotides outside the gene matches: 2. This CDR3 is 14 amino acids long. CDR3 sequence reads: CAWRGTGGHQPQHF. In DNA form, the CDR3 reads TGTGCCTGGAGGGGGACAGGGGGCCATCAGCCCCAGCATTTT. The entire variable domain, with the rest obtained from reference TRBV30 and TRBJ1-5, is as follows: SQTIHQWPATLVQPVGSPLSLECTVEGTSNPNLYWYRQAAGRGLQLLFYSVGIGQISSEVPQNLSASRPQDRQFILSSKKLLLSDSGFYLCAWRGTGGHQPQHFGDGTRLSIL.

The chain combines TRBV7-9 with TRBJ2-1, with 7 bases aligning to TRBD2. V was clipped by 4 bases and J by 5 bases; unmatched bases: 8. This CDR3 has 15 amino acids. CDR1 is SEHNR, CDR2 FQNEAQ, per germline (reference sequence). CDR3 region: CASSSGTIFNNEQFF. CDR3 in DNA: TGTGCCAGCAGCTCAGGGACTATCTTTAACAATGAGCAGTTCTTC.

The CDR3 loop is CASSRGGSGNTIYF. As DNA, the CDR3 is TGCGCCAGCAGCCGGGGAGGCTCTGGAAACACCATATATTTT. V is TRBV4-3 and J is TRBJ1-3; D is unresolved. The germline V and J ends were trimmed by 4 bases and 0 bases, with 7 bases remaining between them. Germline CDR1 is LGHNA and CDR2 is YSLEER. The CDR3 extends over 14 amino acids.

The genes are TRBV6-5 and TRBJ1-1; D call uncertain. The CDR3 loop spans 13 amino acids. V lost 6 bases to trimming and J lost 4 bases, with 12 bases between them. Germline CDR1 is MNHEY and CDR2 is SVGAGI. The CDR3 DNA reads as TGTGCCAGCAGCCTCTGGGCCATCACTGAAGCTTTCTTT. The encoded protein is CASSLWAITEAFF.

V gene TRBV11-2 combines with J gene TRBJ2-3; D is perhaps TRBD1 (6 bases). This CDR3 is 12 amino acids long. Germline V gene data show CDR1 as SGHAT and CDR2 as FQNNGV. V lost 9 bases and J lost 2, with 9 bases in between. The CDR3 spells CASWTDTDTQYF. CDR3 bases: TGTGCCAGTTGGACAGACACAGATACGCAGTATTTT.

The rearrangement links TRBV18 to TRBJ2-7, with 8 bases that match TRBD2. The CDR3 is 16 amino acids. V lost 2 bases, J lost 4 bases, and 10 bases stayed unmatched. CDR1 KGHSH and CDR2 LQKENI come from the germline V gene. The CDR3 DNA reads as TGTGCCAGCTCACCATCGAGCGGGAGAGGAGTTTACGAGCAGTACTTC. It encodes CASSPSSGRGVYEQYF.

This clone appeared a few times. Here the CDR3 reads CASSFDPGGGELFF. In DNA form, the CDR3 reads TGTGCCAGCAGCTTCGACCCCGGCGGCGGGGAGCTGTTTTTT. The J gene is TRBJ2-2, the V gene TRBV5-5; D is uncertain. The CDR3 contains 14 residues. CDR1 and CDR2 (germline): SGHKS, YYEKEE (reference sequence). Trimming pared 2 bases from V and 7 bases from J, leaving 12 bases between.

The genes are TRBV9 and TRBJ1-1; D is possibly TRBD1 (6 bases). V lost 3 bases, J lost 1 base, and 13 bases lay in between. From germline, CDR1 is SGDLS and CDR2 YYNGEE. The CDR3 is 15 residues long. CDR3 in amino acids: CASSASGVSNTEAFF. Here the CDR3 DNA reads TGTGCCAGCAGCGCGTCAGGGGTCTCGAACACTGAAGCTTTCTTT.

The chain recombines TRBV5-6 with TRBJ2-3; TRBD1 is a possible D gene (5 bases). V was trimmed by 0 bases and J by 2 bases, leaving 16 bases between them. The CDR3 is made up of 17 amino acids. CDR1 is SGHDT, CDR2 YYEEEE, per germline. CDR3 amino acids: CASSLVVIGADTDTQYF. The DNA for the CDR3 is TGTGCCAGCAGCTTGGTCGTGATTGGGGCCGACACAGATACGCAGTATTTT. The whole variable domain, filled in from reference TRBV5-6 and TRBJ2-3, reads DAGVTQSPTHLIKTRGQQVTLRCSPKSGHDTVSWYQQALGQGPQFIFQYYEEEERQRGNFPDRFSGHQFPNYSSELNVNALLLGDSALYLCASSLVVIGADTDTQYFGPGTRLTVL.

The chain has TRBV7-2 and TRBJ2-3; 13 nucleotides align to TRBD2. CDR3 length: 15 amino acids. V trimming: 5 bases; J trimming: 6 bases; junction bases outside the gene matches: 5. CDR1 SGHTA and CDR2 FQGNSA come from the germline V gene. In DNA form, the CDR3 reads TGTGCCAGCAGCGGGACTAGCGGGGACGGGGATACGCAGTATTTT. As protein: CASSGTSGDGDTQYF.

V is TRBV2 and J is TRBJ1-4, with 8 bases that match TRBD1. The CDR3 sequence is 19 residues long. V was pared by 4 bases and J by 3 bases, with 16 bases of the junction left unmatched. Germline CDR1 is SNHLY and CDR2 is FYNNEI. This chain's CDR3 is CASSGTDRARFSANEKLFF. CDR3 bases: TGTGCCAGCAGTGGAACGGACAGGGCCCGATTCTCAGCTAATGAAAAACTGTTTTTT. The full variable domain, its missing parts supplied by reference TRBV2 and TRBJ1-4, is EPEVTQTPSHQVTQMGQEVILRCVPISNHLYFYWYRQILGQKVEFLVSFYNNEISEKSEIFDDQFSVERPDGSNFTLKIRSTKLEDSAMYFCASSGTDRARFSANEKLFFGSGTQLSVL.

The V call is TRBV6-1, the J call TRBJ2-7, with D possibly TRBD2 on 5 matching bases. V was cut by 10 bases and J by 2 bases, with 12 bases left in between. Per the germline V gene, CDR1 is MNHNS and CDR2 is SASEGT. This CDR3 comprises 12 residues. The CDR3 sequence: CATRTGTYEQYF. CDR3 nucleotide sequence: TGTGCCACAAGGACGGGGACCTACGAGCAGTACTTC.

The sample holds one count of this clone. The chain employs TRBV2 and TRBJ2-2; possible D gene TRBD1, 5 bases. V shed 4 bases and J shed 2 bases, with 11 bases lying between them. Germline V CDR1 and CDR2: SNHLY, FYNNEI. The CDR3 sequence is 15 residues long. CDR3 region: CASSVKGPNTGELFF. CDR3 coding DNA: TGTGCCAGCAGTGTCAAGGGGCCTAACACCGGGGAGCTGTTTTTT.

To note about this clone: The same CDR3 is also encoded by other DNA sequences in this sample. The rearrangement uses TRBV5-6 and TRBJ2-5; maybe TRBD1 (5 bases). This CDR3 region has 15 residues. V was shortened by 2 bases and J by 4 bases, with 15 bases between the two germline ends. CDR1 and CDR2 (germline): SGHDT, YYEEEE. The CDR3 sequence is CASSFASSGIETQYF. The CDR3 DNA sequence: TGTGCCAGCAGCTTCGCGAGTTCAGGGATAGAGACCCAGTACTTC.

CDR3 DNA sequence: TGTGCCAGCTCACCACTGCCAGGGGGGAGCAATCAGCCCCAGCATTTT. Its translation is CASSPLPGGSNQPQHF. J is TRBJ1-5 and V is TRBV18; 7 positions agree with TRBD1. The CDR3 covers 16 residues. Germline-derived CDR1 and CDR2 are KGHSH and LQKENI. Germline trimming cut 1 base from V and 1 base from J; bases unmatched to any gene: 4.

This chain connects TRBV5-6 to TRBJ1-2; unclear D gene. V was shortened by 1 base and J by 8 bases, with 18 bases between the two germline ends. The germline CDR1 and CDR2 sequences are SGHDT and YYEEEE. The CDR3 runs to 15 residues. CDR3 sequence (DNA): TGTGCCAGCAGCTTGCTCCAGCCAACCCTCGGGGGCTACACCTTC. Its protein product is CASSLLQPTLGGYTF. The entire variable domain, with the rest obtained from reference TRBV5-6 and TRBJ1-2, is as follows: DAGVTQSPTHLIKTRGQQVTLRCSPKSGHDTVSWYQQALGQGPQFIFQYYEEEERQRGNFPDRFSGHQFPNYSSELNVNALLLGDSALYLCASSLLQPTLGGYTFGSGTRLTVV.

The CDR3 DNA is TGTGCCAGCAGCTCAGGCGGGGGGATGGCCACTGAAGCTTTCTTT. Its translation is CASSSGGGMATEAFF. The gene calls are TRBV7-9 and TRBJ1-1; a possible D gene is TRBD1 (5 bases). V lost 4 bases and J 4 bases, leaving 16 bases between the germline ends. In germline, CDR1 is SEHNR, CDR2 FQNEAQ (reference sequence). The CDR3 is made up of 15 amino acids.

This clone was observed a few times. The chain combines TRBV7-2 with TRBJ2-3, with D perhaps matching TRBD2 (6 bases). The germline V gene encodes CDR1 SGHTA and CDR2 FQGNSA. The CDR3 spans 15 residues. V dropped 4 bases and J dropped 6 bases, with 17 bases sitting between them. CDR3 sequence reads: CASSSQTGGGDTQYF. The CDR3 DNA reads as TGTGCCAGCAGCTCCCAGACTGGTGGGGGGGATACGCAGTATTTT. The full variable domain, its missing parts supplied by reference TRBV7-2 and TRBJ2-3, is GAGVSQSPSNKVTEKGKDVELRCDPISGHTALYWYRQSLGQGLEFLIYFQGNSAPDKSGLPSDRFSAERTGGSVSTLTIQRTQQEDSAVYLCASSSQTGGGDTQYFGPGTRLTVL.

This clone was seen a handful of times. CDR3 coding DNA: TGTGCCACCAGCAGAGGAGGTGGCTTGAGCTCCTACGAGCAGTACTTC. This encodes CATSRGGGLSSYEQYF. V usage is TRBV15 and J usage is TRBJ2-7; D not certain. Germline CDR1 LNHNV, CDR2 YYDKDF (reference sequence). Trimming removed 1 base from V and 0 bases from J, with 13 bases in between. This CDR3 is 16 amino acids long. Based on the CDR3 plus reference TRBV15 and TRBJ2-7, the full variable domain is DAMVIQNPRYQVTQFGKPVTLSCSQTLNHNVMYWYQQKSSQAPKLLFHYYDKDFNNEADTPDNFQSRRPNTSFCFLDIRSPGLGDTAMYLCATSRGGGLSSYEQYFGPGTRLTVT.

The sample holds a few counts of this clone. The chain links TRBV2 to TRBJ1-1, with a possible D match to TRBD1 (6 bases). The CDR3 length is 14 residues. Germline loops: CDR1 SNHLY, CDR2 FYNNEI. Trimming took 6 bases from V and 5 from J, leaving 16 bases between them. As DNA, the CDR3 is TGTGCCAGCAGCGGAGGGGGGGATAGAACTGAAGCTTTCTTT. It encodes CASSGGGDRTEAFF. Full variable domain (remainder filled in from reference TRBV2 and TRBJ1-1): EPEVTQTPSHQVTQMGQEVILRCVPISNHLYFYWYRQILGQKVEFLVSFYNNEISEKSEIFDDQFSVERPDGSNFTLKIRSTKLEDSAMYFCASSGGGDRTEAFFGQGTRLTVV.

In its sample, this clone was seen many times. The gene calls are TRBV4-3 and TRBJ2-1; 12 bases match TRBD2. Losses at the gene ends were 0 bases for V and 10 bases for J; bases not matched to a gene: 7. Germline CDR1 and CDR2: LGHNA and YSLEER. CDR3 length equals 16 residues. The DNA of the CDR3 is TGCGCCAGCAGCCAAGACACTAGCGGGGGGTTGGTAGAGCAGTTCTTC. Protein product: CASSQDTSGGLVEQFF.

The CDR3 DNA follows: TGCGCCAGCAGCGCCGGGACAGGGGTTCTGAGGCAGTACTTC. It encodes CASSAGTGVLRQYF. The V gene is TRBV5-1, the J gene TRBJ2-7; 10 bases are shared with TRBD1. Looked up from germline, CDR1 is SGHRS and CDR2 is YFSETQ. This CDR3 region has 14 residues. Unmatched junction bases numbered 10, after V lost 4 bases and J lost 9 bases.

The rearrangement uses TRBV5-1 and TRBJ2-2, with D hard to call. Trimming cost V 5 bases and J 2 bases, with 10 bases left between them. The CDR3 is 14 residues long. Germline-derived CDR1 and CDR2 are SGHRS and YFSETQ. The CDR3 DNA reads TGCGCCAGCAGGAATGAGATTAACACCGGGGAGCTGTTTTTT. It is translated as CASRNEINTGELFF.

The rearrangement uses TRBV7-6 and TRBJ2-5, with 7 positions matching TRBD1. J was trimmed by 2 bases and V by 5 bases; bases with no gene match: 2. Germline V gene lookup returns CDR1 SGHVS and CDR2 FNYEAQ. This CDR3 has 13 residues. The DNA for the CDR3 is TGTGCCAGCAGCAGGGGACAGCAAGAGACCCAGTACTTC. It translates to CASSRGQQETQYF.